This TCR beta chain is from a study of CD8+CD57+ T cells in acquired aplastic anemia. Study background: The sorted CD4+ and CD8+ cells yielded an average around 3 ug of DNA. Points from the study as a whole: Patients did not significantly differ from controls in CD8+ Simpson's diversity.

Trimming cost V 4 bases and J 0 bases, with 28 bases left between them. The CDR3 extends over 21 amino acids. Per germline, CDR1 LGHNA and CDR2 YNFKEQ. This clonotype appeared many times. The antigen remains undetermined. In patients chosen for sequencing, flow cytometry had shown CD8+CD57+ cell expansion. When blood sampling took place, the patients had received no therapy. For CDR3 and TCR beta VDJ profiling, genomic DNA was the template used. TCRdb analysed the reads with MiXCR anew, one entry per CDR3 protein. The repertoire includes about 120,000 distinct CDR3 sequences, 58% of them detected once, and under 35% sits in the top ten.

The sequencing input was sorted CD4+, CD8+, or CD8+CD57+ T cells (not recorded which) from PBMCs. The receptor was derived from a human donor with aplastic anemia. The rearrangement links TRBV4-2 to TRBJ1-3, with D possibly TRBD1 on 5 matching bases. The CDR3 nucleotides read TGTGCCAGCAGCCTCCTCCCAACAGGTTCGGTGAACAGTATCTCTGGAAACACCATATATTTT. It encodes CASSLLPTGSVNSISGNTIYF.